These 27 T cell receptor beta chains were all obtained from the same sample, sequenced in a study of shared clonotypes between healthy human individuals. CD8 cells regarded as naive lacked CD45RO, were positively chosen for CCR7, and omitted terminally differentiated effector memory CD45RA+ cells. Method: immunoSEQ multiplex PCR; TCRdb's copy keeps in-frame clones and lacks some. The sample contains around 600,000 clones, 85% to 95% of which appear only once. The sequencing sample was made of naive CD8+ T cells sorted from blood. The receptors were gathered from a woman between 25 and 40 years old in good health.

This chain connects TRBV27 to TRBJ1-1, with D tentatively TRBD1 (5 bases). Trimming cost V 4 bases and J 4 bases, with 16 bases left between them. There are 15 residues in the CDR3. CDR1 is MNHEY and CDR2 is SMNVEV in the germline V gene (reference sequence). The CDR3 sequence: CASSYYAGSVTEAFF. CDR3 nucleotide sequence: TGTGCCAGCAGTTACTACGCAGGGAGTGTCACTGAAGCTTTCTTT.

This clone was counted between two and nine times. The chain recombines TRBV4-1 with TRBJ1-3; D remains ambiguous. V lost 0 bases and J 4 bases, leaving 13 bases between the germline ends. CDR1 MGHRA and CDR2 YSYEKL come from the germline V gene. CDR3 size: 16 residues. The CDR3 loop is CASSQDQRLAGNTIYF. CDR3 in DNA: TGCGCCAGCAGCCAAGATCAGAGGCTAGCAGGAAACACCATATATTTT.

The chain couples TRBV7-9 to TRBJ2-7, with D maybe TRBD2 (5 bases). Germline lookup yields CDR1 SEHNR and CDR2 FQNEAQ (reference sequence). V gave up 5 bases and J gave up 3 bases, with 14 bases separating them. The CDR3 extends over 14 amino acids. CDR3 amino acids: CASSDEGLVYEQYF. DNA for the CDR3: TGTGCCAGCAGCGATGAGGGATTGGTCTACGAGCAGTACTTC.

The V call is TRBV27, the J call TRBJ2-2, with D perhaps TRBD1 (6 bases). In germline, CDR1 is MNHEY, CDR2 SMNVEV (reference sequence). The CDR3 sequence is 17 residues long. V was cut by 5 bases and J by 6 bases, with 22 bases left in between. Here the CDR3 reads CASSPDSYTSWAGELFF. As DNA, the CDR3 is TGTGCCAGCAGTCCGGACAGCTATACCTCCTGGGCCGGGGAGCTGTTTTTT.

V usage is TRBV13 and J usage is TRBJ2-7; maybe TRBD1 (6 bases). Trimming took off 5 bases at V and 7 bases at J, with 18 bases between the two ends. The germline gives CDR1 PRHDT, CDR2 FYEKMQ (reference sequence). The CDR3 is 14 residues long. CDR3 amino acids: CASSRLTGTGEQYF. The CDR3 coding sequence is TGTGCCAGCAGCCGCCTTACAGGGACGGGGGAGCAGTACTTC.

The V gene is TRBV7-9, the J gene TRBJ2-7; D may be TRBD2 (6 bases). The CDR3 runs 14 residues. Germline-derived CDR1 and CDR2 are SEHNR and FQNEAQ (reference sequence). The ends were cut back, 4 bases at V and 6 bases at J, with 16 bases in the middle. CDR3 region: CASSSGLNLREQYF. CDR3 coding DNA: TGTGCCAGCAGCTCCGGACTAAACTTACGCGAGCAGTACTTC.

The chain joins TRBV4-1 to TRBJ1-5; D may be TRBD1 (5 bases). CDR1 is MGHRA, CDR2 YSYEKL, per germline. The CDR3 is 15 residues long. V lost 1 base, J lost 7 bases, and 14 bases lay in between. CDR3 sequence reads: CASSQGERAGQPQHF. The CDR3 coding sequence is TGCGCCAGCAGCCAAGGAGAGAGGGCAGGGCAGCCCCAGCATTTT.

The chain is built from TRBV7-9 and TRBJ2-5; D unclear. Germline V lookup: CDR1 SEHNR, CDR2 FQNEAQ (reference sequence). The CDR3 is 12 residues long. Trimming took 6 bases from V and 4 from J, leaving 9 bases between them. CDR3 amino acids: CASSPGRETQYF. The DNA of the CDR3 is TGTGCCAGCAGTCCGGGCCGAGAGACCCAGTACTTC.

The gene calls are TRBV9 and TRBJ2-1; 9 nucleotides match TRBD2. Germline V gene sequence: CDR1 SGDLS, CDR2 YYNGEE. The CDR3 consists of 13 residues. The junction had 5 bases not matched to a gene; V was cut back by 5 bases and J by 8 bases. The CDR3 loop is CASRRTSVDEQFF. The DNA for the CDR3 is TGTGCCAGCAGGCGGACTAGCGTCGATGAGCAGTTCTTC. Variable domain in full (rest from reference TRBV9 and TRBJ2-1): DSGVTQTPKHLITATGQRVTLRCSPRSGDLSVYWYQQSLDQGLQFLIQYYNGEERAKGNILERFSAQQFPDLHSELNLSSLELGDSALYFCASRRTSVDEQFFGPGTRLTVL.

The gene calls are TRBV27 and TRBJ1-2, with D possibly matching TRBD1 (6 bases). Trimming stripped 2 bases from V and 2 bases from J, with 15 bases between. The CDR3 consists of 16 residues. Per germline, CDR1 MNHEY and CDR2 SMNVEV (reference sequence). The CDR3: CASSLQGPGANYGYTF. DNA for the CDR3: TGTGCCAGCAGTTTACAAGGGCCGGGGGCCAACTATGGCTACACCTTC.

This chain connects TRBV11-2 to TRBJ2-7; TRBD1 matches 7 bases. Germline values: CDR1 SGHAT, CDR2 FQNNGV. J lost 5 bases, V lost 5 bases, and 9 bases had no gene match. This CDR3 has 14 residues. The CDR3 spells CASSPRTGVDEQYF. As DNA, the CDR3 is TGTGCCAGCAGCCCCAGGACAGGAGTCGACGAGCAGTACTTC. Complete variable domain (other parts from reference TRBV11-2 and TRBJ2-7): EAGVAQSPRYKIIEKRQSVAFWCNPISGHATLYWYQQILGQGPKLLIQFQNNGVVDDSQLPKDRFSAERLKGVDSTLKIQPAKLEDSAVYLCASSPRTGVDEQYFGPGTRLTVT.

This chain links TRBV7-9 with TRBJ2-1; 14 bases agree with TRBD2. V shed 5 bases, J shed 9 bases, and the junction held 3 bases outside the gene matches. This CDR3 spans 14 amino acids. Germline V gene lookup returns CDR1 SEHNR and CDR2 FQNEAQ (reference sequence). CDR3 bases: TGTGCCAGCAGCCCGGGACTAGCGGGGGCTGAGCAGTTCTTC. Translated: CASSPGLAGAEQFF. Full variable domain (outside the CDR3, taken from reference TRBV7-9 and TRBJ2-1): DTGVSQNPRHKITKRGQNVTFRCDPISEHNRLYWYRQTLGQGPEFLTYFQNEAQLEKSRLLSDRFSAERPKGSFSTLEIQRTEQGDSAMYLCASSPGLAGAEQFFGPGTRLTVL.

This chain links TRBV2 with TRBJ2-2, with TRBD2 matching over 10 bases. CDR1 is SNHLY, CDR2 FYNNEI, per germline. With V trimmed by 1 base and J by 7 bases, 6 bases remained unmatched. The CDR3 totals 16 residues. This CDR3 is CASSEDSGRSGGELFF. Written as DNA, the CDR3 is TGTGCCAGCAGTGAAGATAGCGGGAGGTCGGGCGGGGAGCTGTTTTTT.

The chain employs TRBV5-1 and TRBJ2-7, with D possibly TRBD2 on 6 matching bases. Germline-derived CDR1 and CDR2 are SGHRS and YFSETQ. The CDR3 length is 15 residues. Trimming stripped 5 bases from V and 2 bases from J, with 17 bases between. CDR3 coding DNA: TGCGCCAGCAGGGACTTCATAGCGGAGCCCTACGAGCAGTACTTC. Its translation: CASRDFIAEPYEQYF. Using reference TRBV5-1 and TRBJ2-7 for the parts outside the CDR3, the full variable domain is KAGVTQTPRYLIKTRGQQVTLSCSPISGHRSVSWYQQTPGQGLQFLFEYFSETQRNKGNFPGRFSGRQFSNSRSEMNVSTLELGDSALYLCASRDFIAEPYEQYFGPGTRLTVT.

The gene calls are TRBV28 and TRBJ2-6; D tentatively fits TRBD1 or TRBD2 (5 bases each). The germline V gene encodes CDR1 MDHEN and CDR2 SYDVKM. CDR3 length: 16 residues. Trimming removed 8 bases from V and 0 bases from J, with 14 bases in between. CDR3 protein: CASFRAGSSGANVLTF. The CDR3 nucleotides are TGTGCCAGCTTTAGGGCAGGGAGCTCTGGGGCCAACGTCCTGACTTTC.

The chain combines TRBV27 with TRBJ2-7; D is possibly TRBD1 (5 bases). CDR3 length: 14 residues. The V and J ends lost 6 bases and 6 bases respectively, with 18 bases between them. Germline V gives CDR1 MNHEY, CDR2 SMNVEV (reference sequence). The CDR3 reads CASRQALHCCEQYF. The CDR3 bases are TGTGCCAGCAGACAGGCTCTACATTGTTGCGAGCAGTACTTC.

This clone was picked up a small number of times. V and J are TRBV10-3 and TRBJ2-7, with TRBD2 identical over 13 bases. With V trimmed by 5 bases and J by 5 bases, 3 bases remained unmatched. CDR1 is ENHRY, CDR2 SYGVKD, per germline. CDR3 length: 14 residues. The CDR3 DNA is TGTGCCATCAGTCCCGGGACTAGCGGGAACGAGCAGTACTTC. Protein product: CAISPGTSGNEQYF.

The gene calls are TRBV28 and TRBJ2-7, with 11 bases that match TRBD2. Looked up from germline, CDR1 is MDHEN and CDR2 is SYDVKM. Germline trimming cut 6 bases from V and 6 bases from J; bases unmatched to any gene: 10. The CDR3 spans 15 residues. The CDR3 region has the DNA TGTGCCAGCAGGTCTATACTAGCGGGAGCTCTCGAGCAGTACTTC. Translating gives CASRSILAGALEQYF.

The J gene is TRBJ1-2, the V gene TRBV28; 9 bases agree with TRBD1. The length of the CDR3 is 17 residues. Trimming took 5 bases from V and 4 from J; bases not matched to a gene: 14. The germline CDR1 and CDR2 sequences are MDHEN and SYDVKM. The CDR3 bases are TGTGCCAGCAGTGACCCGCGACTCCGGACAGGGGTCTATGGCTACACCTTC. Encoded protein: CASSDPRLRTGVYGYTF.

V is TRBV27 and J is TRBJ2-3; 12 bases are shared with TRBD2. The trim removed 2 bases at V and 8 bases at J, leaving 8 bases unmatched. CDR1 is MNHEY, CDR2 SMNVEV, per germline (reference sequence). The CDR3 is 16 residues long. The CDR3 spells CASSLVLAGGGGTQYF. The CDR3 nucleotides are TGTGCCAGCAGTTTAGTACTAGCGGGAGGTGGAGGTACGCAGTATTTT.

The rearrangement joins TRBV6-6 to TRBJ2-7; D is ambiguous. This CDR3 has 11 residues. Trimming took 6 bases from V and 4 from J, leaving 7 bases between them. The germline V gene encodes CDR1 MNHNY and CDR2 SVGAGI (reference sequence). The CDR3: CASRQSYEQYF. CDR3 DNA: TGTGCCAGCAGACAGAGTTACGAGCAGTACTTC.

The J gene is TRBJ1-4, the V gene TRBV19, with 8 positions matching TRBD1. CDR3 length equals 18 residues. Trimming cost V 0 bases and J 4 bases; bases outside gene matches: 10. Germline loops: CDR1 LNHDA, CDR2 SQIVND (reference sequence). The CDR3 DNA sequence: TGTGCCAGTAGTATAGATTCACCCGGGACAGGTTTTAATGAAAAACTGTTTTTT. Its protein is CASSIDSPGTGFNEKLFF. Drawing the rest from reference TRBV19 and TRBJ1-4, the complete variable domain is DGGITQSPKYLFRKEGQNVTLSCEQNLNHDAMYWYRQDPGQGLRLIYYSQIVNDFQKGDIAEGYSVSREKKESFPLTVTSAQKNPTAFYLCASSIDSPGTGFNEKLFFGSGTQLSVL.

The chain joins TRBV28 to TRBJ2-7, with 11 bases matching TRBD2. The ends lost 5 bases at V and 6 bases at J; junction bases unmatched: 6. Per the germline V gene, CDR1 is MDHEN and CDR2 is SYDVKM. This CDR3 has 14 residues. As DNA, the CDR3 is TGTGCCAGCAGTCCGGGACTAGCGGCCGTCGAGCAGTACTTC. This codes for CASSPGLAAVEQYF. Full variable domain (missing parts from reference TRBV28 and TRBJ2-7): DVKVTQSSRYLVKRTGEKVFLECVQDMDHENMFWYRQDPGLGLRLIYFSYDVKMKEKGDIPEGYSVSREKKERFSLILESASTNQTSMYLCASSPGLAAVEQYFGPGTRLTVT.

This chain joins TRBV4-2 and TRBJ1-1; 7 bases are shared with TRBD1. J gave up 0 bases and V 1 base, and 5 bases lay outside the gene matches. Germline V lookup: CDR1 LGHNA, CDR2 YNFKEQ. The CDR3 is 16 amino acids. The DNA for the CDR3 is TGTGCCAGCAGCCAAGTTTATACAGGGGTGAACACTGAAGCTTTCTTT. It translates to CASSQVYTGVNTEAFF.

This chain uses TRBV4-1 with TRBJ2-7, with TRBD2 identical over 9 bases. Germline assignment: CDR1 MGHRA and CDR2 YSYEKL. J gave up 0 bases and V 0 bases, and 3 bases lay outside the gene matches. The CDR3 sequence is 16 residues long. DNA for the CDR3: TGCGCCAGCAGCCAAGATTCTAGCGGGGCCTCCTACGAGCAGTACTTC. Protein sequence: CASSQDSSGASYEQYF.

CDR3 bases: TGTGCCAGCAGCTTATGGGCAGACCAGGAGCAGTACTTC. Protein product: CASSLWADQEQYF. The chain has TRBV7-9 and TRBJ2-7, with no clear D. CDR1 SEHNR and CDR2 FQNEAQ come from the germline V gene (reference sequence). The CDR3 consists of 13 residues. Trimming left V 2 bases short and J 7 bases short, with 12 bases between. The full variable domain, completed using reference TRBV7-9 and TRBJ2-7, is DTGVSQNPRHKITKRGQNVTFRCDPISEHNRLYWYRQTLGQGPEFLTYFQNEAQLEKSRLLSDRFSAERPKGSFSTLEIQRTEQGDSAMYLCASSLWADQEQYFGPGTRLTVT.

The V call is TRBV4-1, the J call TRBJ2-3; 11 bases line up with TRBD2. Germline V gene lookup returns CDR1 MGHRA and CDR2 YSYEKL. This CDR3 has 18 amino acids. V lost 7 bases to trimming and J lost 0 bases; unmatched junction nucleotides: 12. CDR3 amino acids: CASTLGLAEYPSTDTQYF. The DNA for the CDR3 is TGCGCCAGCACTCTGGGACTAGCGGAGTATCCTAGCACAGATACGCAGTATTTT.